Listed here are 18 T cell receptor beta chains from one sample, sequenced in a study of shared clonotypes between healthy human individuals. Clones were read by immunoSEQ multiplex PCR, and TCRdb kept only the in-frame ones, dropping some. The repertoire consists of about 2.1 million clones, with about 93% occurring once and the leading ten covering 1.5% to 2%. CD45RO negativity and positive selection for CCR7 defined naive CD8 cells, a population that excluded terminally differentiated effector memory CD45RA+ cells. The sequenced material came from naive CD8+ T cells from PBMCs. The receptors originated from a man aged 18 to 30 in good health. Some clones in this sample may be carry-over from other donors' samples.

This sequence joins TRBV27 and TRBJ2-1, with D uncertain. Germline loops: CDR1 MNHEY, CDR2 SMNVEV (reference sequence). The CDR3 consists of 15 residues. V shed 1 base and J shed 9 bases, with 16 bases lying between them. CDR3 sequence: CASSLYDRTPIEQFF. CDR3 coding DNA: TGTGCCAGCAGTTTATACGATCGGACGCCCATTGAGCAGTTCTTC.

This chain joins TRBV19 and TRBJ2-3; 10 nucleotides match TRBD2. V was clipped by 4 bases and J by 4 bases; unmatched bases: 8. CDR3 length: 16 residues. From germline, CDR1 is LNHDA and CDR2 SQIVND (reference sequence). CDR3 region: CASSSLGAGGPDTQYF. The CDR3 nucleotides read TGTGCCAGTAGTAGCCTCGGAGCGGGAGGGCCAGATACGCAGTATTTT.

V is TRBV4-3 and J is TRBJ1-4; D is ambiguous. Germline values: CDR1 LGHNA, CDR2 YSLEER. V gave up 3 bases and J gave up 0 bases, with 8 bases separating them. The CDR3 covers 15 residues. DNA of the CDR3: TGCGCCAGCAGCCAGATGTATGCAACTAATGAAAAACTGTTTTTT. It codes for CASSQMYATNEKLFF.

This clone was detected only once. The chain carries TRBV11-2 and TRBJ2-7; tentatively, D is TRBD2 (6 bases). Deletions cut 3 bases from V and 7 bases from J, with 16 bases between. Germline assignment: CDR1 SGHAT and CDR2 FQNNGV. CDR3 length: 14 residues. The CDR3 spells CASSFSLSGGEQYF. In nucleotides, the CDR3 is TGTGCCAGCAGCTTCTCATTATCCGGGGGAGAGCAGTACTTC. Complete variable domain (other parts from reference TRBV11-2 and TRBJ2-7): EAGVAQSPRYKIIEKRQSVAFWCNPISGHATLYWYQQILGQGPKLLIQFQNNGVVDDSQLPKDRFSAERLKGVDSTLKIQPAKLEDSAVYLCASSFSLSGGEQYFGPGTRLTVT.

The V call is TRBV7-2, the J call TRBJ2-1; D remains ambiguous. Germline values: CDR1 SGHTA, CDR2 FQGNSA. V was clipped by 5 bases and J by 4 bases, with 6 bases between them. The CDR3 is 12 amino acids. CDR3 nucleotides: TGTGCCAGCAGCCCGGTGTACAATGAGCAGTTCTTC. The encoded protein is CASSPVYNEQFF. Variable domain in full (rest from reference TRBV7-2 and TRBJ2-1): GAGVSQSPSNKVTEKGKDVELRCDPISGHTALYWYRQSLGQGLEFLIYFQGNSAPDKSGLPSDRFSAERTGGSVSTLTIQRTQQEDSAVYLCASSPVYNEQFFGPGTRLTVL.

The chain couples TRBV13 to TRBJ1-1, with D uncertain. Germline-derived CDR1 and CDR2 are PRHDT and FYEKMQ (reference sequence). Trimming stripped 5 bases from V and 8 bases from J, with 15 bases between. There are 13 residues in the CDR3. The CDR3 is CASSPASPREAFF. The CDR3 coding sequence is TGTGCCAGCAGCCCGGCGAGTCCCAGGGAAGCTTTCTTT.

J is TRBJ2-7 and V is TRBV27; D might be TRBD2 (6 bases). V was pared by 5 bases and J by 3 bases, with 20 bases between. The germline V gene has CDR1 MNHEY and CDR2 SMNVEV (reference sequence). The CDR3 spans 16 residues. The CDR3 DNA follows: TGTGCCAGCAGTACCCAGGAGGGGATACGCAACTACGAGCAGTACTTC. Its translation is CASSTQEGIRNYEQYF.

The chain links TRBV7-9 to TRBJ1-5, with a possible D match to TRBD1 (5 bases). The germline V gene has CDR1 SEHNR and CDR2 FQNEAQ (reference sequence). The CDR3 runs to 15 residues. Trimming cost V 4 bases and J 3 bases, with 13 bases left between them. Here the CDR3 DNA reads TGTGCCAGCAGCTCCCAGGAGACAGACAATCAGCCCCAGCATTTT. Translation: CASSSQETDNQPQHF.

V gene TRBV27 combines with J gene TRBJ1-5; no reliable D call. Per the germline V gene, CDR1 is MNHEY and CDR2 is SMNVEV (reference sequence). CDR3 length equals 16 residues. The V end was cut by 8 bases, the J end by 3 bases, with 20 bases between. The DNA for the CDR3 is TGTGCCAGCGCCAGCCAACTAGGGATTGCCAATCAGCCCCAGCATTTT. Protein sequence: CASASQLGIANQPQHF.

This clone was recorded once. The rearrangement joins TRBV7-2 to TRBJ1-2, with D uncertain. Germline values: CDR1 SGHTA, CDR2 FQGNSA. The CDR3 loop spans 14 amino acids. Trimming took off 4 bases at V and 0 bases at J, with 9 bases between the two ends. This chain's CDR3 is CASSSREANYGYTF. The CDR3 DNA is TGTGCCAGCAGCTCCCGGGAAGCTAACTATGGCTACACCTTC.

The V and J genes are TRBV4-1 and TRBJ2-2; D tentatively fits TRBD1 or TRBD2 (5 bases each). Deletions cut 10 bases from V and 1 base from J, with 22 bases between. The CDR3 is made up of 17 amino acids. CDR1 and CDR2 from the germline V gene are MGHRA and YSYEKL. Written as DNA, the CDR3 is TGCGCCACGACATCGAACTTGGGGGAGAAGAACACCGGGGAGCTGTTTTTT. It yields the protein CATTSNLGEKNTGELFF.

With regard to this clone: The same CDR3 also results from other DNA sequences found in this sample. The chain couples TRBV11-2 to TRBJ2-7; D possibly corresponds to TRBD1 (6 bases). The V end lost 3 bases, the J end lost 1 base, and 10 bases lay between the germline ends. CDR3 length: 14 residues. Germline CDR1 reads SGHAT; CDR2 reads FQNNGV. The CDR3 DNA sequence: TGTGCCAGCAGCTTTCTTACAGGGTCCTACGAGCAGTACTTC. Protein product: CASSFLTGSYEQYF.

DNA for the CDR3: TGTGCCAGCAGCTCCGTGGCTAGCGGGTACAATGAGCAGTTCTTC. It translates to CASSSVASGYNEQFF. The chain joins TRBV7-8 to TRBJ2-1; TRBD2 matches 8 bases. The junction had 6 bases not matched to a gene; V was cut back by 4 bases and J by 4 bases. The V gene's germline CDR1 is SGHVS and CDR2 FQNEAQ. The CDR3 extends over 15 amino acids.

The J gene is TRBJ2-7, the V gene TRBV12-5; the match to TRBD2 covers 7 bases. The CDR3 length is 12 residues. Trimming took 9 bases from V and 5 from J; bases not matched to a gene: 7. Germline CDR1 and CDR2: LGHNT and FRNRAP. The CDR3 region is CARGSGRHEQYF. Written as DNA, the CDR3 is TGTGCTAGAGGTAGCGGGCGTCACGAGCAGTACTTC.

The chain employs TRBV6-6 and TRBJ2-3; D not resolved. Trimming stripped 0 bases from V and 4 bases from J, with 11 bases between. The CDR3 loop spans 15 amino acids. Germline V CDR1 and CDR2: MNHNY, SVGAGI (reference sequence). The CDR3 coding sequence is TGTGCCAGCAGTTACTCCCCCCCCTCTGCAGATACGCAGTATTTT. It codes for CASSYSPPSADTQYF.

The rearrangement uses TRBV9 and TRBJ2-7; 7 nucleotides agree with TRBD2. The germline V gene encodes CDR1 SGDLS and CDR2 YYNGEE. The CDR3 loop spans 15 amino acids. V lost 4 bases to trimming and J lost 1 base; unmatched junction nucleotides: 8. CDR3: CASSPTSGRSYEQYF. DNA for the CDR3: TGTGCCAGCAGCCCGACTTCCGGGAGGTCCTACGAGCAGTACTTC.

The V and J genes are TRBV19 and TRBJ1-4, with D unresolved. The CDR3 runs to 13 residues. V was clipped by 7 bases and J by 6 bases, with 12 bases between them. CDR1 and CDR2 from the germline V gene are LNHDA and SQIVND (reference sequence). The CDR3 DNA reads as TGTGCCAGTAAAGGATTTACGGATGAAAAACTGTTTTTT. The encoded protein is CASKGFTDEKLFF.

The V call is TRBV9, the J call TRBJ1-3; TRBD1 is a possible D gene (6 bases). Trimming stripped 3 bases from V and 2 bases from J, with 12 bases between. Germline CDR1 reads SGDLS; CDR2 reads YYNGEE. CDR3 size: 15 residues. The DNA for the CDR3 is TGTGCCAGCAGCGCCCCGGGGGCGGCTGGAAACACCATATATTTT. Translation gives CASSAPGAAGNTIYF.